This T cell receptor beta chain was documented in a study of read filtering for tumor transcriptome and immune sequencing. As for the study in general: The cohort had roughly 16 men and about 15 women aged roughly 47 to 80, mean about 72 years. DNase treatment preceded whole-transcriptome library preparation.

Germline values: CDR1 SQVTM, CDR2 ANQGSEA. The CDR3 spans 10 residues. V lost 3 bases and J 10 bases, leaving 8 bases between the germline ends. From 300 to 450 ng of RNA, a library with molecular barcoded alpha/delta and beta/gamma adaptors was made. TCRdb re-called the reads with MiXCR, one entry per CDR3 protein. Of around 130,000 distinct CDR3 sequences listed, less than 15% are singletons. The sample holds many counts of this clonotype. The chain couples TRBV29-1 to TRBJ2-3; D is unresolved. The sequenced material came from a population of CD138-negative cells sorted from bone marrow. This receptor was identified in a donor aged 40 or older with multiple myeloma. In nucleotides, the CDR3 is TGCAGCGTTGACCAGGTTGCGCAGTATTTT. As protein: CSVDQVAQYF.